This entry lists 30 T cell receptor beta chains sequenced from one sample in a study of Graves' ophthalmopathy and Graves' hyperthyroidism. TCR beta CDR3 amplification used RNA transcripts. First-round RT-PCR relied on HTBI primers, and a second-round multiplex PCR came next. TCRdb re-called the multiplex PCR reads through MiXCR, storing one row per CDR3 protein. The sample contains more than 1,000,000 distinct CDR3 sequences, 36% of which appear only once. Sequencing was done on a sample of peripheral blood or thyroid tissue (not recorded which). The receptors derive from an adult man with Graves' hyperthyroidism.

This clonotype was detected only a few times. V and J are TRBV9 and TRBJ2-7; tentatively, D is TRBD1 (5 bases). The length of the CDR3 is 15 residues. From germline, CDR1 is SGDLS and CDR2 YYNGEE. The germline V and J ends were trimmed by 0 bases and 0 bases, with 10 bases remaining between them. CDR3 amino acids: CASSVADSPSYEQYF. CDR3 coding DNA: TGTGCCAGCAGCGTAGCAGACAGTCCCTCCTACGAGCAGTACTTC.

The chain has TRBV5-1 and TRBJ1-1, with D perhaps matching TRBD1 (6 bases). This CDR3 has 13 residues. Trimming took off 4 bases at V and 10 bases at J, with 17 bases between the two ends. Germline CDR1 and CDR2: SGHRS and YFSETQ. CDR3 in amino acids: CASSTRDTLRAFF. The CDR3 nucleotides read TGCGCCAGCAGCACCCGGGACACTCTCAGAGCTTTCTTT. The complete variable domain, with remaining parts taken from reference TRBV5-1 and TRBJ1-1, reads KAGVTQTPRYLIKTRGQQVTLSCSPISGHRSVSWYQQTPGQGLQFLFEYFSETQRNKGNFPGRFSGRQFSNSRSEMNVSTLELGDSALYLCASSTRDTLRAFFGQGTRLTVV.

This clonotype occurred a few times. CDR3 amino acids: CAWSLQVYGYTF. The CDR3 coding sequence is TGTGCCTGGAGTCTGCAGGTATATGGCTACACCTTC. V and J are TRBV30 and TRBJ1-2, with no clear D. In germline, CDR1 is GTSNPN, CDR2 SVGIG (reference sequence). Trimming stripped 2 bases from V and 5 bases from J, with 9 bases between. This CDR3 region has 12 residues.

CDR3 DNA sequence: TGTGCCAGCAGTGAGAAGATAGAAAACTATGGCTACACCTTC. Its translation: CASSEKIENYGYTF. The chain employs TRBV6-5 and TRBJ1-2; D gene ambiguous. The CDR3 runs 14 residues. The V end lost 5 bases, the J end lost 2 bases, and 12 bases lay between the germline ends. Germline CDR1 is MNHEY and CDR2 is SVGAGI.

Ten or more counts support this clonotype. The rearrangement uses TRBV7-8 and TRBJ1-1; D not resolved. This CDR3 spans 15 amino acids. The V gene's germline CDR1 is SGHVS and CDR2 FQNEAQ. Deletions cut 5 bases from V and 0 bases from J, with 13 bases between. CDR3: CASSLKGGVNTEAFF. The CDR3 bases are TGTGCCAGCAGCCTCAAGGGAGGAGTGAACACTGAAGCTTTCTTT. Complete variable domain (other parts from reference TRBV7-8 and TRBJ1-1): GAGVSQSPRYKVAKRGQDVALRCDPISGHVSLFWYQQALGQGPEFLTYFQNEAQLDKSGLPSDRFFAERPEGSVSTLKIQRTQQEDSAVYLCASSLKGGVNTEAFFGQGTRLTVV.

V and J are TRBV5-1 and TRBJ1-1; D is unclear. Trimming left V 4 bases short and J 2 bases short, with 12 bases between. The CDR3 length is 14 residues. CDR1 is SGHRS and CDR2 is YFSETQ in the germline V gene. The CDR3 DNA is TGCGCCAGCAGCGCCCCGGGATTAAACACTGAAGCTTTCTTT. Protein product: CASSAPGLNTEAFF.

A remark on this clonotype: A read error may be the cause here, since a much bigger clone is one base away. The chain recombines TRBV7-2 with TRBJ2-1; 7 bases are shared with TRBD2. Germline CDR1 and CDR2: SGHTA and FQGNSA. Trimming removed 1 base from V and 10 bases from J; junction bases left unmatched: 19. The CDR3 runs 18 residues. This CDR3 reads CASSLVVVAQRGVVEQFF. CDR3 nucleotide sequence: TGTGCCAGCAGCTTAGTAGTAGTGGCACAGCGGGGAGTGGTCGAGCAGTTCTTC.

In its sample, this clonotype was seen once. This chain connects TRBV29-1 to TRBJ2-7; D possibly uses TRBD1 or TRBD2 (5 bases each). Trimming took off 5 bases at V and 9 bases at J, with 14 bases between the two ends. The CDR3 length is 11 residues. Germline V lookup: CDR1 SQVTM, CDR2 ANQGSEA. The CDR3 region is CSVKPGDGQYF. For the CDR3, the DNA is TGCAGCGTTAAGCCTGGGGACGGGCAGTACTTC.

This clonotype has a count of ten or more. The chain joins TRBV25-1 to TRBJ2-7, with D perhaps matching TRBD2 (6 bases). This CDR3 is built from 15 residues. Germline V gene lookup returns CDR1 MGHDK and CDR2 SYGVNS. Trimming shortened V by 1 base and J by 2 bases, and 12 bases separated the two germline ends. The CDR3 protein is CASSESLSGPYEQYF. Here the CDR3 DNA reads TGTGCCAGCAGTGAATCCCTTAGCGGTCCCTACGAGCAGTACTTC.

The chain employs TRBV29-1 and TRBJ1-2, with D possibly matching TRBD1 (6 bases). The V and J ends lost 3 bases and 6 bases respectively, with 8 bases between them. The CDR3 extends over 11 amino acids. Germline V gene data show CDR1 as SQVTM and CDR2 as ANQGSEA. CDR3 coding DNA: TGCAGCGTTGACTGGGGGCATGGCTACACCTTC. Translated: CSVDWGHGYTF.

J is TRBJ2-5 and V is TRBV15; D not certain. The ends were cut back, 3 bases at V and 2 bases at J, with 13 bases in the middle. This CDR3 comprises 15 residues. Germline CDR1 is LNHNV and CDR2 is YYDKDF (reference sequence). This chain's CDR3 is CATSSLVGSQETQYF. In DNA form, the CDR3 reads TGTGCCACCAGCAGCTTAGTTGGCTCTCAAGAGACCCAGTACTTC.

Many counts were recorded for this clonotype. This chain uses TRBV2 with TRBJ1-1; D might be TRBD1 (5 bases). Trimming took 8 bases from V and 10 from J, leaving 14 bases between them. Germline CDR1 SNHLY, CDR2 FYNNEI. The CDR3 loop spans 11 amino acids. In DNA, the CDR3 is TGTGCCAGCGAGGGACCTTCTTCAGCTTTCTTT. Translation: CASEGPSSAFF.

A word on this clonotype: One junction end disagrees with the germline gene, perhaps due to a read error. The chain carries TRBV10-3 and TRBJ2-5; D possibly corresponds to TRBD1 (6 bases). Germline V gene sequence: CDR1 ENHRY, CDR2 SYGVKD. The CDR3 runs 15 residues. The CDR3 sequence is CASSAQFTGRKTQYF. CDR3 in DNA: TGTGCCAGCAGTGCCCAGTTCACAGGGCGGAAGACCCAGTACTTC.

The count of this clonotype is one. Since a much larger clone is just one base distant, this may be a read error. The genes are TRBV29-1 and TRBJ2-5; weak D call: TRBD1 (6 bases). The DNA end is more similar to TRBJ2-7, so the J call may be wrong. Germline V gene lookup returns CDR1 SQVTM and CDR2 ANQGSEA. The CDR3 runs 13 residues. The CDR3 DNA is TGCAGCGTTGAACTCAACAGGGCCCACGAGCAGTACTTC. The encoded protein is CSVELNRAHEQYF.

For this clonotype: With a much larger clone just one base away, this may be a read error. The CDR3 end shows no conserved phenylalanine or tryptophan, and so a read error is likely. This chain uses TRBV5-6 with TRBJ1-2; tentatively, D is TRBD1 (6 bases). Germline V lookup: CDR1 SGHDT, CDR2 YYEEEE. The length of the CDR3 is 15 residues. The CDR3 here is CASSLHRVVDYGYTL. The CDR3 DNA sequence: TGCGCCAGCAGCCTCCACAGGGTCGTTGACTATGGCTACACCCTC.

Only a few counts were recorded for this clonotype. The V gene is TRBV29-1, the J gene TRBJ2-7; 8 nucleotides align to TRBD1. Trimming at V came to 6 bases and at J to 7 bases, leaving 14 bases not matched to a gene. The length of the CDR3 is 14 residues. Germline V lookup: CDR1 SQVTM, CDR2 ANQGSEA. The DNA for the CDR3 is TGCAGCGTCTCCCGGGACAGGTCCGTCGGGGAGCAGTACTTC. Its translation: CSVSRDRSVGEQYF.

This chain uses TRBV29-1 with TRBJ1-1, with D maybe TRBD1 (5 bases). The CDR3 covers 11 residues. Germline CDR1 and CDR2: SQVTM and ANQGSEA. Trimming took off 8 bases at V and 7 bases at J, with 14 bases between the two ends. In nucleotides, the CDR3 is TGCAGCCGGGACCGATCGAGTGAAGCTTTCTTT. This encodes CSRDRSSEAFF.

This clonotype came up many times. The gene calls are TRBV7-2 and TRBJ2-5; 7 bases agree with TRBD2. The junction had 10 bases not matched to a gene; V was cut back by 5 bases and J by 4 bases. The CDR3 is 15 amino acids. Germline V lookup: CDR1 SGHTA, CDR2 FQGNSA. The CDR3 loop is CASSPSGNGGETQYF. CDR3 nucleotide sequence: TGTGCCAGCAGCCCAAGCGGGAACGGGGGAGAGACCCAGTACTTC.

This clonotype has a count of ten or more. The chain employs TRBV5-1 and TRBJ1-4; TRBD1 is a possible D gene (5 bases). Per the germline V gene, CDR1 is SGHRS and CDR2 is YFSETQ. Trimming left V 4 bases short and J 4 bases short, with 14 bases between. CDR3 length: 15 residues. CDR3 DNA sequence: TGCGCCAGCAGCGGGGACGGACGAGTTAATGAAAAACTGTTTTTT. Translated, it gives CASSGDGRVNEKLFF. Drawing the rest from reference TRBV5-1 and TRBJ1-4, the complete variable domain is KAGVTQTPRYLIKTRGQQVTLSCSPISGHRSVSWYQQTPGQGLQFLFEYFSETQRNKGNFPGRFSGRQFSNSRSEMNVSTLELGDSALYLCASSGDGRVNEKLFFGSGTQLSVL.

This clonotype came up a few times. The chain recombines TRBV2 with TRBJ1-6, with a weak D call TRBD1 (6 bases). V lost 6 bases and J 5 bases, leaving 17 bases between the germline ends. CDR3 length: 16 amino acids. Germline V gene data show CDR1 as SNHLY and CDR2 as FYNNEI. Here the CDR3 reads CASRRQAEGNNSPLHF. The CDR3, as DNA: TGTGCCAGCAGAAGACAGGCGGAAGGGAATAATTCACCCCTCCACTTT.

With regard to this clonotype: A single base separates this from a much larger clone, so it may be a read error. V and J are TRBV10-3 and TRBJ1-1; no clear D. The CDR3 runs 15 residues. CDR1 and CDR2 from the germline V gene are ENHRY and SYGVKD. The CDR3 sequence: CASSSTTHRNTEAFF. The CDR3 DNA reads TGTGCCAGCAGTTCGACAACTCATAGGAACACTGAAGCTTTCTTT.

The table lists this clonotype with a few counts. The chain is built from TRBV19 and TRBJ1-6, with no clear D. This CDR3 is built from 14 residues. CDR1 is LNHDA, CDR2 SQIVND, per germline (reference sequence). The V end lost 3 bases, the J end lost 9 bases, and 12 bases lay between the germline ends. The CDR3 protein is CASSIYGAGSPLHF. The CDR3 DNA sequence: TGTGCCAGTAGTATTTATGGCGCCGGTTCACCCCTCCACTTT.

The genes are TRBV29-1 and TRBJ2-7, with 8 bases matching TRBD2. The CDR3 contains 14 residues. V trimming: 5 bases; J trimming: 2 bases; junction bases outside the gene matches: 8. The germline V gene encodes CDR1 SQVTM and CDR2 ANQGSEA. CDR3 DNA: TGCAGCGTTCCCCTGTGGCGGGGGGCCTACGAGCAGTACTTC. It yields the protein CSVPLWRGAYEQYF.

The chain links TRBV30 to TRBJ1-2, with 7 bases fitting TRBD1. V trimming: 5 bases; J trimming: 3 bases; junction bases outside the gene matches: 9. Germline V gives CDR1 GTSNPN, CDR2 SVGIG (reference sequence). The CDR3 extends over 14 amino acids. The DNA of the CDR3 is TGTGCCTGGGACAGGGACTCGTTGGACTATGGCTACACCTTC. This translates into CAWDRDSLDYGYTF.

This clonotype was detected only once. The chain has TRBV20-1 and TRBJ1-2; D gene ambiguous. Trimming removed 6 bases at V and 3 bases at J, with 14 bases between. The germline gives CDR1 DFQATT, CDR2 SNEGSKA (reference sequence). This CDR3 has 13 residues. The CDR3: CSAQVVGDYGYTF. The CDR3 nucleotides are TGCAGTGCCCAGGTTGTCGGAGACTATGGCTACACCTTC.

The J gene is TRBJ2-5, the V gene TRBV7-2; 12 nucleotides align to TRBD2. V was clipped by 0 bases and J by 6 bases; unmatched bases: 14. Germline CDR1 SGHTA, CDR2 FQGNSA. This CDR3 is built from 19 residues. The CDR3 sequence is CASSLARLAGGPLLQTQYF. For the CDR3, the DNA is TGTGCCAGCAGCTTAGCGCGTCTAGCGGGAGGGCCCCTCCTCCAGACCCAGTACTTC.

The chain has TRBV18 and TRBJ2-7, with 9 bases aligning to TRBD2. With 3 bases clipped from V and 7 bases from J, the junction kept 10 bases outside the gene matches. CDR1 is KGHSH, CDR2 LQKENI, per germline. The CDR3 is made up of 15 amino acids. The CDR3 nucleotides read TGTGCCAGCTCACCCACCCCTAGCGGGGACAGAGAGCAGTACTTC. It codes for CASSPTPSGDREQYF.

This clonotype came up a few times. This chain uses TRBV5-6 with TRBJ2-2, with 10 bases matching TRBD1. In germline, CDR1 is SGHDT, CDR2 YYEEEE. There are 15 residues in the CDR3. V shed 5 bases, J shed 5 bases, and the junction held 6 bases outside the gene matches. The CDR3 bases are TGTGCCAGCAGAACCGGGACAGGGGAAACCGGGGAGCTGTTTTTT. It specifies CASRTGTGETGELFF.

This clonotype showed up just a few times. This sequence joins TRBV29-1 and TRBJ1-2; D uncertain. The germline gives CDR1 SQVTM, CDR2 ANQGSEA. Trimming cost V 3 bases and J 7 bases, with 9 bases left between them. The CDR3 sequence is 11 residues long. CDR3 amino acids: CSVDLVSGYTF. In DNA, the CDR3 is TGCAGCGTTGATCTGGTTTCTGGCTACACCTTC.

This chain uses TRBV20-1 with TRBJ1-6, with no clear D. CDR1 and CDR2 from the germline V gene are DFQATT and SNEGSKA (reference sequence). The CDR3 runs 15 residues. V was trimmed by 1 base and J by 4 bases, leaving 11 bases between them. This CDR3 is CSARASGDYNSPLHF. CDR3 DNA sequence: TGCAGTGCTAGAGCATCAGGAGATTATAATTCACCCCTCCACTTT.